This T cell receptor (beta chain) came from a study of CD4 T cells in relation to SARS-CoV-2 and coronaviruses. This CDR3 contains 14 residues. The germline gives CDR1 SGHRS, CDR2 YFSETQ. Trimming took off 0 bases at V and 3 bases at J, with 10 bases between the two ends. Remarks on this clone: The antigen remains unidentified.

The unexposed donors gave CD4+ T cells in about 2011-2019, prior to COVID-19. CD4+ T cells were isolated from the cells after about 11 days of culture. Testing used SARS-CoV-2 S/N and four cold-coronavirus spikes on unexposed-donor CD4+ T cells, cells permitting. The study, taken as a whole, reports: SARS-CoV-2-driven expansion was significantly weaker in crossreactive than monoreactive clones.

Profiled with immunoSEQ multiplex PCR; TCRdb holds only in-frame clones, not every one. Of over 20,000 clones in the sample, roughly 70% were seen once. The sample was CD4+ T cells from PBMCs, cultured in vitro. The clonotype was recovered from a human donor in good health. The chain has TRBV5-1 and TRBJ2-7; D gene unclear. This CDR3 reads CASSLAPVLYEQYF. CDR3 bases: TGCGCCAGCAGCTTGGCCCCGGTTCTCTACGAGCAGTACTTC.